These 13 T cell receptor beta chains were sequenced from one sample in a study of shared clonotypes between healthy human individuals. The table came from immunoSEQ multiplex PCR; TCRdb's copy has only in-frame clones and leaves some out. Seen here are under 600,000 clones, approximately 95% observed once, and the top ten hold nearly 0.065%. Input material: naive CD4+ T cells sorted from blood. Sample subset: CD45RA+ positively selected. Source of these receptors: a young woman in good health.

V usage is TRBV5-6 and J usage is TRBJ2-5; 8 bases are shared with TRBD1. Germline V gives CDR1 SGHDT, CDR2 YYEEEE. The CDR3 length is 14 residues. The V segment lost 0 bases and the J segment 5 bases; nucleotides outside the gene matches: 3. The CDR3 spells CASSLGAGGETQYF. CDR3 DNA: TGTGCCAGCAGCTTGGGGGCAGGGGGCGAGACCCAGTACTTC.

V usage is TRBV11-2 and J usage is TRBJ1-1; D is uncertain. The CDR3 runs to 15 residues. V lost 1 base and J lost 0, with 9 bases in between. Germline values: CDR1 SGHAT, CDR2 FQNNGV. In DNA, the CDR3 is TGTGCCAGCAGCTTAGGTGGACCGTTGAACACTGAAGCTTTCTTT. Its translation is CASSLGGPLNTEAFF.

V and J are TRBV29-1 and TRBJ1-5, with D unresolved. Germline loops: CDR1 SQVTM, CDR2 ANQGSEA. This CDR3 comprises 13 residues. With 3 bases removed from V and 3 bases from J, the gap between germline ends came to 9 bases. As DNA, the CDR3 is TGCAGCGTTGATGAGGGAAACAATCAGCCCCAGCATTTT. This sequence encodes CSVDEGNNQPQHF.

As for this clone: The junction departs from germline at one end; a sequencing error may be responsible. The CDR3 here is CASKGVVQFF. The CDR3, as DNA: TGTGCAAGCAAGGGGGTCGTGCAGTTCTTC. The chain links TRBV7-2 to TRBJ2-1; perhaps TRBD1 as D (6 bases). Germline CDR1 SGHTA, CDR2 FQGNSA. The CDR3 has 10 residues.

The chain has TRBV18 and TRBJ2-5, with D possibly TRBD1 on 5 matching bases. Trimming left V 6 bases short and J 2 bases short, with 16 bases between. The CDR3 totals 15 residues. CDR1 KGHSH and CDR2 LQKENI come from the germline V gene. This chain's CDR3 is CASSDIGAEQETQYF. As DNA, the CDR3 is TGTGCCAGCTCGGACATTGGGGCGGAGCAAGAGACCCAGTACTTC.

This clone appeared a single time. The genes are TRBV5-3 and TRBJ1-2; a weak D match, TRBD1 (5 bases). TRBV5-3 is classed as an ORF, of uncertain function. This CDR3 spans 15 amino acids. Trimming took off 4 bases at V and 7 bases at J, with 20 bases between the two ends. Written as DNA, the CDR3 is TGTGCCAGAAGCCTAGCGGGATCCTGGGGGACTGGCTACACCTTC. Its translation is CARSLAGSWGTGYTF.

The chain carries TRBV28 and TRBJ1-3, with D possibly being TRBD1 (6 bases). This CDR3 is built from 15 residues. The V end was cut by 6 bases, the J end by 1 base, with 13 bases between. Germline CDR1 MDHEN, CDR2 SYDVKM. The CDR3 sequence is CASRGGGRSGNTIYF. The CDR3 DNA sequence: TGTGCCAGCAGGGGAGGGGGTAGGTCTGGAAACACCATATATTTT.

The rearrangement links TRBV25-1 to TRBJ2-3, with 7 nucleotides matching TRBD1. The ends lost 4 bases at V and 7 bases at J; junction bases unmatched: 11. The CDR3 covers 15 residues. The germline CDR1 and CDR2 sequences are MGHDK and SYGVNS. The CDR3 DNA reads as TGTGCCAGCAGTGCCAGAAACCTACAGGGGAATACGCAGTATTTT. Residues: CASSARNLQGNTQYF.

V usage is TRBV6-1 and J usage is TRBJ1-3; D perhaps matches TRBD1 (6 bases). Trimming took off 6 bases at V and 2 bases at J, with 14 bases between the two ends. The germline gives CDR1 MNHNS, CDR2 SASEGT. The CDR3 covers 15 residues. CDR3 sequence (DNA): TGTGCCAGCAGGACGGGACAAACGGCTGGAAACACCATATATTTT. Its protein product is CASRTGQTAGNTIYF.

The chain employs TRBV9 and TRBJ2-7; no definite D call. CDR3 size: 13 residues. The germline gives CDR1 SGDLS, CDR2 YYNGEE. Trimming cost V 0 bases and J 5 bases, with 9 bases left between them. CDR3 sequence: CASSVGYKDEQYF. The CDR3 nucleotides read TGTGCCAGCAGCGTAGGGTATAAAGACGAGCAGTACTTC.

J is TRBJ2-3 and V is TRBV6-5; D is perhaps TRBD2 (5 bases). CDR1 is MNHEY and CDR2 is SVGAGI in the germline V gene. The CDR3 extends over 13 amino acids. Trimming left V 6 bases short and J 4 bases short, with 11 bases between. The CDR3: CASSRPSSDTQYF. For the CDR3, the DNA is TGTGCCAGCAGCCGACCTAGCTCAGATACGCAGTATTTT.

This clone was detected once. The rearrangement uses TRBV25-1 and TRBJ2-1; 10 nucleotides agree with TRBD2. CDR1 MGHDK and CDR2 SYGVNS come from the germline V gene. The CDR3 spans 15 residues. V was clipped by 2 bases and J by 6 bases; unmatched bases: 4. Here the CDR3 DNA reads TGTGCCAGCAGTGAAGCTAGCGGGAGAAGCAATGAGCAGTTCTTC. Its protein product is CASSEASGRSNEQFF.

This sequence joins TRBV6-5 and TRBJ1-1; 10 bases align to TRBD1. The J segment lost 1 base and the V segment lost 6 bases, leaving 2 bases of the junction unmatched. Germline CDR1 MNHEY, CDR2 SVGAGI. The CDR3 contains 14 residues. The CDR3 loop is CASSRTGGNTEAFF. In DNA, the CDR3 is TGTGCCAGCAGCCGGACAGGGGGGAACACTGAAGCTTTCTTT.